This T cell receptor (beta chain) stems from a study of blood T cells in healthy people across ages. Study-level results: Donor CMV infection status was unknown, possibly confounding age-related changes in expanded clonotypes.

This clonotype occurred a few times. Its antigen is as yet unknown. The length of the CDR3 is 17 residues. Between the trimmed V and J ends, which lost 5 bases and 1 base, there was a span of 21 bases. Looked up from germline, CDR1 is MNHEY and CDR2 is SMNVEV (reference sequence). Sample-barcoded 5' priming and a J-beta primer mix drove a second PCR of roughly 6 to 12 cycles. TCRdb reanalysed the 5' RACE reads using MiXCR and keeps one entry per CDR3 protein. Among about 730,000 distinct CDR3 sequences listed, roughly 47% were seen once. The sequencing input was blood. The chain employs TRBV27 and TRBJ2-7; D unresolved. This TCR derives from a woman in her fifties or sixties in good health. The CDR3, as DNA: TGTGCCAGCAGTAAACCACCCGCCAGGACGGCTTCCTACGAGCAGTACTTC. Protein: CASSKPPARTASYEQYF.